A selection of T cell receptor beta chains follows, all from one sample in a study of control samples from healthy donors and cancer patients. Only in-frame clones appear in the TCRdb table, and some are missing; sequencing was by immunoSEQ multiplex PCR. In the table there are around 68,000 clones, 83% of which are singletons. Sequenced material: blood. These receptors all stem from a man between 60 and 70 years old in good health. Both conserved end residues are part of each CDR3.

TRBJ1-1,TRBV5-8,13,CASSPDRLDRAFF
TRBJ2-2,TRBV7-3,17,CASSPLAGGPDTGELFF
TRBJ1-1,TRBV19,14,CASSTYQGNTEAFF
TRBJ2-1,TRBV5-1,15,CASSLWTSGLREQFF
TRBJ1-2,TRBV5-4,15,CASSPGGQAVNGYTF
TRBJ1-2,TRBV4-3,15,CASSQDPRTDNGYTF
TRBJ1-5,TRBV25-1,15,CASRETGGIDQPQHF
TRBJ2-7,TRBV3-1/TRBV3-2,14,CASSQGFGRRRQYF
TRBJ1-5,TRBV5-5,13,CASSSSGDQPQHF
TRBJ2-2,TRBV2,14,CASRTGGRTGELFF
TRBJ2-7,TRBV4-3,14,CASSQVHRDYEQYF
TRBJ2-7,TRBV10-3,15,CAISERQDSSYEQYF
TRBJ1-2,TRBV6-5,12,CATTGDKYGYTF
TRBJ2-1,TRBV11-2,16,CASSQGLAGGSDEQFF
TRBJ2-2,TRBV7-2,15,CASSPTGGGTGELFF
TRBJ2-3,TRBV2,15,CASSGLAGSTDTQYF
TRBJ1-5,TRBV6-2/TRBV6-3,16,CASSHDVGSRAQPQHF
TRBJ1-4,TRBV28,12,CASSLWGEKLFF
TRBJ1-1,TRBV6-5,15,CASRGVPPMNTEAFF
TRBJ1-6,TRBV10-3,18,CAISESTRGTGEPSPLHF
TRBJ2-3,TRBV5-1,15,CASGLAGIGTDTQYF
TRBJ2-3,TRBV7-2,15,CASSLANQGWDTQYF
TRBJ2-7,TRBV14,18,CASSQDRTSGLPSYEQYF
TRBJ1-2,TRBV6-1,16,CASSDGTGHLLYGYTF
TRBJ2-7,TRBV19,15,CASSPPPGSHYEQYF
TRBJ1-1,TRBV18,14,CASSPGTAWGGAFF
TRBJ2-1,TRBV28,15,CASRTGTSTYNEQFF
TRBJ1-2,TRBV5-1,13,CASSRDPSDGYTF
TRBJ1-5,TRBV4-1,14,CASSPTGGGQPQHF
TRBJ1-5,TRBV6-6,14,CASNTPQNLQPQHF
TRBJ1-3,TRBV15,13,CATSRGQGNTIYF
TRBJ2-3,TRBV5-6,14,CASSLDWPGGTQYF
TRBJ2-7,TRBV6-5,16,CASSYSKLATPYEQYF
TRBJ2-7,TRBV5-4,15,CASSLEGQGAYEQYF
TRBJ2-2,TRBV21-1,17,CASRYRVYTGLTGELFF
TRBJ2-2,TRBV7-7,19,CASSLAPAWRGSGSGELFF
TRBJ2-7,TRBV19,15,CASSIGDRVSGEQYF
TRBJ2-6,TRBV2,17,CASRKTGQSSGANVLTF
TRBJ1-2,TRBV4-3,15,CASSQSSPGAYGYTF
TRBJ2-3,TRBV7-2,18,CASSLGPAVLSSTDTQYF
TRBJ2-1,TRBV28,14,CASSWLAGNNEQFF
TRBJ1-2,TRBV6-5,15,CASSRTGGLVSGYTF
TRBJ2-5,TRBV19,15,CASSITGNSQETQYF
TRBJ2-7,TRBV7-2,13,CASTRDYRYEQYF
TRBJ2-1,TRBV13,14,CASSPAPQGNEQFF
TRBJ1-5,TRBV7-8,12,CASSLVGAAQHF
TRBJ2-7,TRBV20-1,15,CSASPHGLTSYEQYF
TRBJ1-2,TRBV6-5,13,CASSQTIAYGYTF
TRBJ2-5,TRBV19,13,CASMNTGAETQYF
TRBJ2-1,TRBV29-1,14,CSVWLLADINEQFF
TRBJ2-1,TRBV7-9,13,CASSTRLAGGQFF
TRBJ2-5,TRBV19,13,CASSRNNQETQYF